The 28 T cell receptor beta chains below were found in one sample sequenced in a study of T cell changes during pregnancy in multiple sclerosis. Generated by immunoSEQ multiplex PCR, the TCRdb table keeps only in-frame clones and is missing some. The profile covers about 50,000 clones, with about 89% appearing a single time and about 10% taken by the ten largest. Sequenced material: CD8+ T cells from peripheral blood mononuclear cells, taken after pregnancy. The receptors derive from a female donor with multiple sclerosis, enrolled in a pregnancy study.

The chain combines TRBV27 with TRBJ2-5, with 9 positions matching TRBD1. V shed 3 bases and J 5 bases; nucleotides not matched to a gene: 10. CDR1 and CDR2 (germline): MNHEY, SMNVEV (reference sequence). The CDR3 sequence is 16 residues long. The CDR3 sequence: CASSLGTDRGGETQYF. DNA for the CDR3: TGTGCCAGCAGTTTGGGGACGGACAGGGGCGGGGAGACCCAGTACTTC.

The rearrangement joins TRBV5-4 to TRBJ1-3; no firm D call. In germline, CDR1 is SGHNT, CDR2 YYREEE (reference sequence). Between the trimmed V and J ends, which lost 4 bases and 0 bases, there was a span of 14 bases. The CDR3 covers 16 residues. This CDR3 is CASSPTQYDSGNTIYF. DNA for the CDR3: TGTGCCAGCAGCCCAACACAGTATGACTCTGGAAACACCATATATTTT.

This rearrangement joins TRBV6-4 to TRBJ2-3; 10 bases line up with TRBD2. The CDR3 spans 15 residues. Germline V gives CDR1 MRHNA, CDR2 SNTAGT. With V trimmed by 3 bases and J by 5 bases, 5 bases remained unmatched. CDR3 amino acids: CASSEEAGGQDTQYF. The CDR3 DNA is TGTGCCAGCAGTGAGGAAGCGGGGGGGCAAGATACGCAGTATTTT.

The CDR3 nucleotides are TGTGCCAGCATTACTAGCGGGATCGGGGAGCTGTTTTTT. Encoded protein: CASITSGIGELFF. The rearrangement joins TRBV2 to TRBJ2-2; 10 bases match TRBD2. The junction had 3 bases not matched to a gene; V was cut back by 7 bases and J by 7 bases. The CDR3 covers 13 residues. In germline, CDR1 is SNHLY, CDR2 FYNNEI.

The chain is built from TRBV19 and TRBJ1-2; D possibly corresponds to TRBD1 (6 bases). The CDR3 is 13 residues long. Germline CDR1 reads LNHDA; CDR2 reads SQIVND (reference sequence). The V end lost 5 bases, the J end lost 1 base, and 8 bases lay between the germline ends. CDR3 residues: CASSPQGNYGYTF. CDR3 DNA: TGTGCCAGTAGTCCACAGGGTAACTATGGCTACACCTTC.

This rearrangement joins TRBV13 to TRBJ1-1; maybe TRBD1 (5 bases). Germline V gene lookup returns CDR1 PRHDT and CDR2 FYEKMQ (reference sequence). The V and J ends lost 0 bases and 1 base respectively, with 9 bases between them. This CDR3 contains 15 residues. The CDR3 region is CASSLGDRGNTEAFF. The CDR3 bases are TGTGCCAGCAGCTTAGGCGACAGAGGGAACACTGAAGCTTTCTTT.

DNA for the CDR3: TGTGCCAGCAGTGAAGGTCAACAGGCATTCACAGATACGCAGTATTTT. Its protein product is CASSEGQQAFTDTQYF. V usage is TRBV2 and J usage is TRBJ2-3; a possible D gene is TRBD1 (5 bases). There are 16 residues in the CDR3. Deletions cut 1 base from V and 2 bases from J, with 13 bases between. Per the germline V gene, CDR1 is SNHLY and CDR2 is FYNNEI.

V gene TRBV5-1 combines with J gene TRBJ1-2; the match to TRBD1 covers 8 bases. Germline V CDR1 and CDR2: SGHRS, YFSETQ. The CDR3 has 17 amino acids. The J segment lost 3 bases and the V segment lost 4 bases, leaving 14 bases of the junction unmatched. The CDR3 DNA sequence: TGCGCCAGCAGCCACACACAGGGGGGACAGGATTACTATGGCTACACCTTC. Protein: CASSHTQGGQDYYGYTF.

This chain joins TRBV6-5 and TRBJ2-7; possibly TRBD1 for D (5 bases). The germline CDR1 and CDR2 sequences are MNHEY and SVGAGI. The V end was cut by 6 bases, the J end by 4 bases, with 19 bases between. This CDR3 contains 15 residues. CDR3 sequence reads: CASRDSRVEMYEQYF. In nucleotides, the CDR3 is TGTGCCAGCAGAGATAGCAGGGTGGAGATGTACGAGCAGTACTTC.

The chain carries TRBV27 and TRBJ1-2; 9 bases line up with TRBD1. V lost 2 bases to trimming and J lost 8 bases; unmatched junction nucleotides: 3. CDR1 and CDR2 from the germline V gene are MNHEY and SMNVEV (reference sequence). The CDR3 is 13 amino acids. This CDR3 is CASSLRTGVGYTF. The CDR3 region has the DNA TGTGCCAGCAGTTTACGGACAGGGGTAGGCTACACCTTC.

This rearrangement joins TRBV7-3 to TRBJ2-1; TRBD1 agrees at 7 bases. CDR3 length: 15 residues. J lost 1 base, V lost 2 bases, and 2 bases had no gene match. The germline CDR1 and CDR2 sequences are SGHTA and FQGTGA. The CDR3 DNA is TGTGCCAGCAGCTTAGAGGGGGCGTCCTACAATGAGCAGTTCTTC. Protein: CASSLEGASYNEQFF.

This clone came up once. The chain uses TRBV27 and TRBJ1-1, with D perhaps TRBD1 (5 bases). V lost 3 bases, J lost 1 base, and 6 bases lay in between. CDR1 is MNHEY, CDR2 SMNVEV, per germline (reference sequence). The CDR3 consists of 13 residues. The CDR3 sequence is CASSFQGNTEAFF. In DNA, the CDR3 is TGTGCCAGCAGTTTTCAGGGGAACACTGAAGCTTTCTTT.

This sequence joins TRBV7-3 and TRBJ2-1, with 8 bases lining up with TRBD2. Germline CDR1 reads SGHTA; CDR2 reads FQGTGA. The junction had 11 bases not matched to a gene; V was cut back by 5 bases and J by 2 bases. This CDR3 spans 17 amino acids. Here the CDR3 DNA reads TGTGCCAGCAGCCCCAGGGGCGGCGGGGGGCCCTACAATGAGCAGTTCTTC. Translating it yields CASSPRGGGGPYNEQFF.

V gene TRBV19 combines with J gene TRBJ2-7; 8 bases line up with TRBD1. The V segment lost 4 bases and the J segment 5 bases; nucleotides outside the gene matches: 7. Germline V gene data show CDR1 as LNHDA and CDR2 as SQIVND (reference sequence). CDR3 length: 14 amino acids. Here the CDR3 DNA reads TGTGCCAGTAGTAAGGACAGGGATAGTCACGAGCAGTACTTC. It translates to CASSKDRDSHEQYF. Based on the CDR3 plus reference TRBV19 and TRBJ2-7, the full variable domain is DGGITQSPKYLFRKEGQNVTLSCEQNLNHDAMYWYRQDPGQGLRLIYYSQIVNDFQKGDIAEGYSVSREKKESFPLTVTSAQKNPTAFYLCASSKDRDSHEQYFGPGTRLTVT.

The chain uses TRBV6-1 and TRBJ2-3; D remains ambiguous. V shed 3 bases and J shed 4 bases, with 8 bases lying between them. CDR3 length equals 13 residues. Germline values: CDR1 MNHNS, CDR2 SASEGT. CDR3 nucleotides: TGTGCCAGCAGTGAGGTCTCGGCAGATACGCAGTATTTT. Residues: CASSEVSADTQYF.

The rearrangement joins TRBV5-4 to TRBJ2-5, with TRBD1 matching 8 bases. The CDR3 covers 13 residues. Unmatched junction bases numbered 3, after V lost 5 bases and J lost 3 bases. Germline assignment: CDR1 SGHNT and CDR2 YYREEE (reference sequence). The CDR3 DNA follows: TGTGCCAGCAGTTACAGGGGGGAAGAGACCCAGTACTTC. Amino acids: CASSYRGEETQYF.

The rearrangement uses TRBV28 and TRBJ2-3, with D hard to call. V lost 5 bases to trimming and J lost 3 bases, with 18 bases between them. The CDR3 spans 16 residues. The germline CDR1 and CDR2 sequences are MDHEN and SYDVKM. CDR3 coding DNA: TGTGCCAGCAGTGCAAGCGACGCAGTATTTACAGATACGCAGTATTTT. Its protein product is CASSASDAVFTDTQYF.

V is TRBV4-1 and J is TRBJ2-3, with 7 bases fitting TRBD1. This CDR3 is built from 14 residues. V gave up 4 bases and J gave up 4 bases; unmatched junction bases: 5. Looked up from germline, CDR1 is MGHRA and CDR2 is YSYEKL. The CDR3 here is CASSPQGSPDTQYF. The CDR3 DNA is TGCGCCAGCAGCCCACAGGGGAGCCCAGATACGCAGTATTTT.

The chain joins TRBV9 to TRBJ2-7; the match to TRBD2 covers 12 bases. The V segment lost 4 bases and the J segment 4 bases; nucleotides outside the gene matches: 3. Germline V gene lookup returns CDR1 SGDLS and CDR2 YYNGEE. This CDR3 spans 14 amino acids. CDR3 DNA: TGTGCCAGCAGCATTGGACTAGCGGGGTACGAGCAGTACTTC. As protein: CASSIGLAGYEQYF.

The CDR3 sequence is CASSGGGDSSYNEQFF. In nucleotides, the CDR3 is TGTGCCAGCAGCGGGGGGGGAGACAGCTCCTACAATGAGCAGTTCTTC. The rearrangement joins TRBV9 to TRBJ2-1, with TRBD2 matching over 7 bases. The junction had 6 bases not matched to a gene; V was cut back by 3 bases and J by 0 bases. Germline V lookup: CDR1 SGDLS, CDR2 YYNGEE. The CDR3 has 16 residues.

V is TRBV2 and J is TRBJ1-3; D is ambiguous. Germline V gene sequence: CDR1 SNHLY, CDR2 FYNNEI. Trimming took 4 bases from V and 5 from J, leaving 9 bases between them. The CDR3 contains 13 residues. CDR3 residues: CASSVWQRNTIYF. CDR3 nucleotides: TGTGCCAGCAGTGTCTGGCAGAGAAACACCATATATTTT.

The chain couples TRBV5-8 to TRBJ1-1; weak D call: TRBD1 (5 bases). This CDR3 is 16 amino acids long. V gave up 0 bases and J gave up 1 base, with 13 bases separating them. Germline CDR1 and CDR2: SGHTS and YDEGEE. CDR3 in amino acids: CASSLGGGAWNTEAFF. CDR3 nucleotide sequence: TGTGCCAGCAGCTTGGGTGGTGGGGCATGGAACACTGAAGCTTTCTTT.

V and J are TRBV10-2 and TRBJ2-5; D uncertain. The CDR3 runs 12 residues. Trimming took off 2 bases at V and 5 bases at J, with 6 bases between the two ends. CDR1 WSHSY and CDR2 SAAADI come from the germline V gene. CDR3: CASSESRETQYF. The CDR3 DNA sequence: TGCGCCAGCAGTGAGAGCAGGGAGACCCAGTACTTC.

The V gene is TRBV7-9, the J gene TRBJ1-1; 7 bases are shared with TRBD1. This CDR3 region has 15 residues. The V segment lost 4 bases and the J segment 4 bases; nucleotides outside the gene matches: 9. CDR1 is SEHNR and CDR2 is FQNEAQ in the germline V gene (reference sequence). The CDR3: CASSSLTGSPTEAFF. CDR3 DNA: TGTGCCAGCAGCTCCTTGACAGGGTCCCCCACTGAAGCTTTCTTT.

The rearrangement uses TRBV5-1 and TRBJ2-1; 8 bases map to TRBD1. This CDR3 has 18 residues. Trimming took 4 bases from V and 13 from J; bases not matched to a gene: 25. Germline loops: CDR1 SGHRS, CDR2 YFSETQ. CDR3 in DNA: TGCGCCAGCAGCCCCACCGAACCGGGACAGGTTGCTTCCCTTTTTCAGTTCTTC. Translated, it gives CASSPTEPGQVASLFQFF.

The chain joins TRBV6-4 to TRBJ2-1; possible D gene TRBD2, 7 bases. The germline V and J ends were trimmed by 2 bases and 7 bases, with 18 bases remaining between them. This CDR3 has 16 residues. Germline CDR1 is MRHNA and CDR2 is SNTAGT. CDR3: CASSDTLGGASNEQFF. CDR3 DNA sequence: TGTGCCAGCAGTGACACTTTAGGGGGGGCGTCGAATGAGCAGTTCTTC.

CDR3 sequence reads: CADSVGGGQYF. CDR3 in DNA: TGTGCCGACTCAGTAGGTGGTGGGCAGTACTTC. The chain links TRBV2 to TRBJ2-7; unclear D gene. CDR1 is SNHLY, CDR2 FYNNEI, per germline. The length of the CDR3 is 11 residues. V was pared by 11 bases and J by 9 bases, with 17 bases between.

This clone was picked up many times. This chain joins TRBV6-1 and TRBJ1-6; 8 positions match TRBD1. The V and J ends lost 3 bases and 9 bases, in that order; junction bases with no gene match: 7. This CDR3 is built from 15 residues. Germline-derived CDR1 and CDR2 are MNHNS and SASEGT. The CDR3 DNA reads TGTGCCAGCAGTGAGAGGACAGGGTCGGTTTCACCCCTCCACTTT. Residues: CASSERTGSVSPLHF.